Listed below are T cell receptor beta chains from one sample, sequenced in a study of T cells in tumors after PD-1 blockade. Repertoires were generated with immunoSEQ multiplex PCR, while TCRdb's copy carries only in-frame clones and drops some. Of 15,000 to 20,000 clones in the sample, about 85% were seen once. The sequences come from PBMCs, collected after anti-PD-1 therapy. The receptors shown here come from a human donor with advanced basal cell or squamous cell carcinoma (not recorded which). Both conserved end residues are part of each CDR3. The size of a clone is reported for some rows only, either as once, few or many, or as a class for expanded clones.

V	J	size	CDR3
TRBV21-1	TRBJ1-5	NA	CAIAGGASNQPQHF
TRBV4-2	TRBJ2-7	medium-sized	CASSQGPPTEQYF
TRBV25-1	TRBJ1-4	few	CASSRQANEKLFF
TRBV19	TRBJ1-1	NA	CASSIYAQGAEAFF
TRBV5-1	TRBJ2-5	NA	CASSLDAATQYF
TRBV7-2	TRBJ2-3	NA	CASSLGLSGGADTQYF
TRBV5-1	TRBJ2-3	NA	CASSRTGADTQYF
TRBV4-2	TRBJ2-2	few	CASSPDGGRNTGELFF
TRBV2	TRBJ2-1	NA	CASTESGVPDNEQFF
TRBV5-1	TRBJ2-7	NA	CASSGAYEQYF
TRBV6-5	TRBJ2-1	NA	CASTYTRATNEQFF
TRBV28	TRBJ1-1	NA	CASTPDLDMNTEAFF
TRBV3-1/TRBV3-2	TRBJ1-1	NA	CASSPTLYPEAFF
TRBV6-2/TRBV6-3	TRBJ2-3	NA	CASSYSSASTDTQYF
TRBV4-2	TRBJ2-3	NA	CASSQTGDTQYF
TRBV29-1	TRBJ1-4	NA	CSVESFKWRAGGNEKLFF
TRBV11-3	TRBJ2-7	once	CASSLDPANKEQYF
TRBV2	TRBJ1-1	NA	CASSKDGMNTEAFF
TRBV7-8	TRBJ1-5	NA	CASSLIWGPGNQPQHF
TRBV5-1	TRBJ2-5	NA	CASSFTGETLETQYF
TRBV4-1	TRBJ2-5	NA	CASSPQRLAGQETQYF
TRBV23-1	TRBJ1-1	few	CASSQYGQLVTEAFF
TRBV15	TRBJ2-4	NA	CATSRDLRLLGKNIQYF
TRBV11-3	TRBJ2-2	NA	CASSLGRGDSFGELFF
TRBV9	TRBJ2-3	NA	CASSFLGGGPTDTQYF
TRBV6-5	TRBJ1-1	NA	CASILGAGNTEAFF
TRBV7-9	TRBJ1-4	NA	CASSSGQGREKLFF
TRBV11-3	TRBJ2-7	once	CASSLNEGTYF
TRBV3-1/TRBV3-2	TRBJ2-7	few	CASSNTASGEQYF
TRBV4-1	TRBJ2-7	few	CASSPFETGASYEQYF
TRBV27	TRBJ2-1	NA	CASSLKGPAVVNEQFF
TRBV6-1	TRBJ2-7	few	CASSDATGRSYEQYF
TRBV5-1	TRBJ2-7	NA	CASSLEANFAQYF
TRBV27	TRBJ1-6	NA	CASSPDSGGSPLHF
TRBV5-3	TRBJ1-5	NA	CARSLRISNQPQHF
TRBV4-2	TRBJ1-5	NA	CASSASYGGNQPQHF
TRBV15	TRBJ2-5	NA	CATSTGGTQYF
TRBV19	TRBJ1-3	once	CASSRGQGRGNTIYF